The TCR beta chain under discussion was sequenced for a study of T-cell reconstitution after alpha-beta-depleted transplantation in children. CDR3 length: 16 residues. V dropped 6 bases and J dropped 1 base, with 16 bases sitting between them. CDR1 and CDR2 (germline): MNHEY, SMNVEV (reference sequence). This clonotype has more than one count but fewer than ten. The library targeted TCRbeta and was prepared with unique molecular identifiers. TCRdb independently ran MiXCR on the PCR reads; one entry per CDR3 protein. Counted here are around 480,000 distinct CDR3 sequences, approximately 32% occurring once; the ten biggest clones make up approximately 2.3%.

The gene calls are TRBV27 and TRBJ2-1, with D possibly being TRBD2 (6 bases). The source was PBMCs from the stem cell graft donor, collected from the stem cell graft. The source is a human donor who donated a stem cell graft to a child with aplastic anemia. The chain's CDR3 is CASSPWGVPSYNEQFF. CDR3 nucleotides: TGTGCCAGCAGCCCTTGGGGGGTACCGTCCTACAATGAGCAGTTCTTC.